This TCR beta chain was identified during a study of cytomegalovirus exposure and HLA in healthy donors. General study findings and limits: Presence/absence analyses supposed approximately even sequencing depth among donors. Later analysis placed DRB1 highest and HLA-C lowest in TCR association rates, which differed by HLA locus.

This CDR3 spans 13 amino acids. Germline V gene lookup returns CDR1 SGHNT and CDR2 YENEEA. J lost 7 bases, V lost 3 bases, and 3 bases had no gene match. It was with 60 Vbeta and 13 Jbeta primers that the PCR ran. Libraries were prepared by immunoSEQ multiplex PCR; TCRdb keeps only in-frame clonotypes and omits some of them. This sample has approximately 150,000 clones, with roughly 82% found just once. Remarks on this clone: The antigen remains undetermined.

The rearrangement uses TRBV11-3 and TRBJ1-3; TRBD1 matches 7 bases. Sequencing used PBMCs. The TCR comes from a man between 50 and 59 years old in good health and CMV-seropositive. The chain's CDR3 is CASSLGQSNTIYF. The CDR3 nucleotides are TGTGCCAGCAGCTTGGGACAGTCGAACACCATATATTTT.